The T cell receptor beta chain described here comes from a study of shared clonotypes between healthy human individuals. Of note for this clone: Its antigen is not known.

Study results and limitations: Memory subsets had estimated richness that was generally smaller than that of naive subsets.

The method was immunoSEQ multiplex PCR; TCRdb's version includes in-frame clones alone and lacks a portion of them. Found here are about 2.4 million clones, under 95% of them singletons; the top ten hold 0.36%. The CDR3 runs 16 residues. Germline CDR1 MNHEY, CDR2 SMNVEV (reference sequence). Deletions cut 0 bases from V and 6 bases from J, with 15 bases between. This sequence was found in a man aged 18 to 30 in good health. Some clones in this sample may be carry-over from other donors' samples. The gene calls are TRBV27 and TRBJ2-1, with D tentatively TRBD1 (6 bases). Input material: naive CD4+ T cells from PBMCs. Documented subset: CD45RA+ positively selected. In DNA, the CDR3 is TGTGCCAGCAGTTTATCGCAGGGGATGGGCGGCAATGAGCAGTTCTTC. Protein product: CASSLSQGMGGNEQFF.